This TCR beta chain comes out of a study of blood T cell repertoires in COVID-19. Overall study context: Both acute and convalescent COVID-19 samples were obtained from the United States, Italy and Spain.

Germline-derived CDR1 and CDR2 are MNHNY and SVGAGI (reference sequence). This CDR3 is built from 14 residues. V dropped 6 bases and J dropped 4 bases, with 13 bases sitting between them. The assay was immunoSEQ multiplex PCR, and TCRdb's table has in-frame clones only and misses some. The sample has some 45,000 clones; approximately 80% are singletons. Sequences were obtained from peripheral blood. This clonotype was sampled from a man between 65 and 79 years old with acute or convalescent COVID-19. The chain carries TRBV6-6 and TRBJ1-5; TRBD1 might be the D (6 bases). This CDR3 is CASRTGPRNQPQHF. The CDR3 coding sequence is TGTGCCAGCAGAACAGGGCCCCGAAATCAGCCCCAGCATTTT.